These T cell receptor beta chains were read from a single sample in a study of T cell changes during pregnancy in multiple sclerosis. Method: immunoSEQ multiplex PCR; TCRdb's copy keeps in-frame clones and lacks some. Of under 50,000 clones listed, 90% to 95% are singletons. Sequencing used CD4+ T cells from peripheral blood mononuclear cells, obtained after pregnancy. Source of these receptors: a female donor with multiple sclerosis, enrolled in a pregnancy study. The CDR3 runs from the conserved cysteine through the conserved F or W. Fields, in order: D gene, clone size, V gene, J gene, CDR3 protein, CDR3 DNA. A D gene is named only where the DNA matches it firmly. Size is stated for part of the rows, as once, few or many counts, or as a class when the clone is expanded.

.	.	TRBV5-1	TRBJ1-1	CASSSSAGVMNTEAFF	TGCGCCAGCAGCAGTAGCGCAGGGGTCATGAACACTGAAGCTTTCTTT
TRBD1	.	TRBV9	TRBJ1-3	CASSVGQGFPGNTIYF	TGTGCCAGCAGCGTAGGACAGGGATTTCCGGGAAACACCATATATTTT
TRBD2	.	TRBV4-2	TRBJ2-3	CASSQGAGGDTDTQYF	TGTGCCAGCAGCCAAGGGGCGGGGGGCGACACAGATACGCAGTATTTT
TRBD1	.	TRBV6-5	TRBJ1-1	CASLRTGRVNTEAFF	TGTGCCAGCCTTAGGACAGGGAGGGTGAACACTGAAGCTTTCTTT
TRBD2	.	TRBV9	TRBJ2-3	CASSSRPPGLANYTQYF	TGTGCCAGCAGCTCACGCCCACCGGGACTAGCTAACTATACGCAGTATTTT
.	.	TRBV6-1	TRBJ1-6	CASSEGQRWYSPLHF	TGTGCCAGCAGTGAAGGCCAGCGGTGGTATTCACCCCTCCACTTT
TRBD1	.	TRBV23-1	TRBJ1-2	CASSHQGADYGYTF	TGCGCCAGCAGTCACCAGGGGGCTGACTATGGCTACACCTTC
.	.	TRBV29-1	TRBJ1-5	CSVGREGQPQHF	TGCAGCGTTGGTAGGGAGGGGCAGCCCCAGCATTTT
.	.	TRBV9	TRBJ1-1	CASSAVGSSTEAFF	TGTGCCAGCAGCGCGGTCGGGTCGAGCACTGAAGCTTTCTTT
.	.	TRBV19	TRBJ1-3	CASGFGNTIYF	TGTGCCAGTGGCTTTGGAAACACCATATATTTT
.	.	TRBV30	TRBJ2-2	CAWRVTRGGSELFF	TGTGCCTGGAGGGTAACCCGTGGCGGGTCGGAGCTGTTTTTT
.	.	TRBV5-1	TRBJ2-7	CASSRDSYEQYF	TGCGCCAGCAGCCGGGACTCCTACGAGCAGTACTTC
TRBD1	.	TRBV30	TRBJ1-2	CAWSVGQPYGYTF	TGTGCCTGGAGTGTGGGACAGCCTTATGGCTACACCTTC
.	.	TRBV2	TRBJ1-1	CASTGQMNTEAFF	TGTGCCAGCACTGGCCAGATGAACACTGAAGCTTTCTTT
TRBD2	.	TRBV5-4	TRBJ2-3	CASTHRGSGGRPRDTQYF	TGTGCCAGCACCCACCGGGGGAGCGGGGGGCGACCTAGGGATACGCAGTATTTT
.	.	TRBV13	TRBJ2-3	CASSYSSTDTQYF	TGTGCCAGCAGCTACTCTAGCACAGATACGCAGTATTTT
.	.	TRBV19	TRBJ1-5	CASSTQGWGQPQHF	TGTGCCAGTAGTACACAGGGTTGGGGACAGCCCCAGCATTTT
TRBD1	.	TRBV4-2	TRBJ2-5	CASSQAPGQMETQYF	TGTGCCAGCAGCCAAGCCCCGGGACAGATGGAGACCCAGTACTTC
.	.	TRBV6-5	TRBJ2-7	CASSYVGGGYEQYF	TGTGCCAGCAGTTACGTGGGAGGGGGGTACGAGCAGTACTTC
.	.	TRBV4-2	TRBJ2-1	CASSQARGEDEQFF	TGTGCCAGCAGCCAAGCAAGAGGGGAGGATGAGCAGTTCTTC
TRBD1	.	TRBV6-5	TRBJ1-2	CASSLRTGSGGYTF	TGTGCCAGCAGTCTCCGGACAGGATCGGGCGGCTACACCTTC
.	.	TRBV6-5	TRBJ2-7	CASGPRGRYF	TGTGCCAGCGGCCCGCGCGGTAGGTACTTC
.	.	TRBV27	TRBJ1-2	CASSPTMTAKYYGYTF	TGTGCCAGCAGTCCGACAATGACCGCGAAGTACTATGGCTACACCTTC
.	.	TRBV11-2	TRBJ1-1	CASSLGMNTEAFF	TGTGCCAGCAGCCTCGGTATGAACACTGAAGCTTTCTTT
.	.	TRBV11-2	TRBJ2-3	CASKTPGTDTQYF	TGTGCCAGCAAAACCCCGGGCACAGATACGCAGTATTTT
TRBD2	.	TRBV11-2	TRBJ2-5	CASSIGTSGQETQYF	TGTGCCAGCAGCATCGGGACTAGCGGACAAGAGACCCAGTACTTC
.	.	TRBV21-1	TRBJ2-7	CASSLVESHEQYF	TGTGCCAGCAGCCTCGTGGAGTCTCACGAGCAGTACTTC
TRBD2	.	TRBV5-4	TRBJ2-3	CASSPTSGATDTQYF	TGTGCCAGCAGCCCGACTAGCGGGGCCACAGATACGCAGTATTTT
TRBD1	.	TRBV29-1	TRBJ1-2	CSVGQVPDYGYTF	TGCAGCGTAGGACAGGTCCCCGACTATGGCTACACCTTC
.	.	TRBV19	TRBJ1-4	CASSPTGMGGPNEKLFF	TGTGCCAGTAGTCCGACGGGTATGGGGGGACCTAATGAAAAACTGTTTTTT
TRBD2	.	TRBV11-1	TRBJ2-7	CASSRFGLAGGNYEQYF	TGTGCCAGCAGCCGGTTCGGACTAGCGGGGGGGAACTACGAGCAGTACTTC
.	once	TRBV18	TRBJ2-3	CASSPSGTDTQYF	TGTGCCAGCTCACCATCGGGGACAGATACGCAGTATTTT
.	.	TRBV5-8	TRBJ1-6	CASSQSRASSYNSPLHF	TGTGCCAGCAGCCAATCCAGGGCTAGCTCCTATAATTCACCCCTCCACTTT
TRBD1	.	TRBV19	TRBJ1-2	CASNSGQAAKGYTF	TGTGCCAGTAATTCGGGACAGGCTGCTAAGGGCTACACCTTC
TRBD1	.	TRBV6-6	TRBJ1-2	CASSSGQSYGYTF	TGTGCCAGCAGTTCGGGACAGAGCTATGGCTACACCTTC
TRBD2	.	TRBV6-5	TRBJ2-7	CASSRGGTGYEQYF	TGTGCCAGCAGCCGGGGGGGGACTGGCTACGAGCAGTACTTC